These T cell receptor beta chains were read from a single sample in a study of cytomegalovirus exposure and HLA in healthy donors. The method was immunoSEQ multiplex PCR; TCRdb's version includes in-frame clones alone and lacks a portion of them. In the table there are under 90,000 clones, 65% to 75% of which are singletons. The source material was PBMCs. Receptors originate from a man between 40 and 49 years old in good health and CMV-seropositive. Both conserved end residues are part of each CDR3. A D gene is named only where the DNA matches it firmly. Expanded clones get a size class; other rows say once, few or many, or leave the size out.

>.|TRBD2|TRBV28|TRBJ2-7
CASSSPPSGNGEQYF
TGTGCCAGCAGTTCTCCTCCTAGCGGGAATGGCGAGCAGTACTTC
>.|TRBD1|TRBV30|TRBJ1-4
CAWSLTGGVEKLFF
TGTGCCTGGAGTTTGACAGGGGGAGTTGAAAAACTGTTTTTT
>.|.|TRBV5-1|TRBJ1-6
CASSPWGGNSPLHF
TGCGCCAGCAGCCCCTGGGGCGGAAATTCACCCCTCCACTTT
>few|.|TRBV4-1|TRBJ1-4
CASSQVELVEKLFF
TGCGCCAGCAGCCAAGTAGAGCTAGTAGAAAAACTGTTTTTT
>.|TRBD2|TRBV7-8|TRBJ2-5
CASSQVGEGETQYF
TGTGCCAGCAGCCAGGTGGGGGAGGGAGAGACCCAGTACTTC
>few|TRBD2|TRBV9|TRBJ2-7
CASSAGGGTSSYEQYF
TGTGCCAGCAGCGCCGGGGGGGGCACCAGCTCCTACGAGCAGTACTTC
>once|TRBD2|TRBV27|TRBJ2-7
CASSPRTSGRFYEQYF
TGTGCCAGCAGTCCTAGGACTAGCGGGAGGTTCTACGAGCAGTACTTC
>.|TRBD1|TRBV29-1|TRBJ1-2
CSVLPGTDYGYTF
TGCAGCGTACTACCCGGGACAGACTATGGCTACACCTTC
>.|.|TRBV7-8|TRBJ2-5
CASSLNRVAETQYF
TGTGCCAGCAGCTTGAACAGGGTGGCGGAGACCCAGTACTTC
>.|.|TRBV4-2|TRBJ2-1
CASSQDPAVGRKNEQFF
TGTGCCAGCAGCCAAGATCCGGCGGTCGGGAGAAAAAATGAGCAGTTCTTC
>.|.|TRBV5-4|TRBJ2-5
CASSSTGTQETQYF
TGTGCCAGCAGCTCAACCGGGACTCAAGAGACCCAGTACTTC
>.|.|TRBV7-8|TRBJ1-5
CASRSGTHDQPQHF
TGTGCCAGCAGGAGCGGGACACACGATCAGCCCCAGCATTTT
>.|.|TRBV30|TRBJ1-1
CAWSAVRSNTEAFF
TGTGCCTGGAGTGCAGTCCGATCCAACACTGAAGCTTTCTTT
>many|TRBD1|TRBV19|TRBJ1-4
CASSMQGQANEKLFF
TGTGCCAGTAGTATGCAGGGACAGGCTAATGAAAAACTGTTTTTT
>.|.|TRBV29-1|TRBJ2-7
CSVEDPPRSVF
TGCAGCGTTGAAGATCCACCCAGGTCAGTCTTC
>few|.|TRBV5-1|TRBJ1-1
CASSLAAGNTEAFF
TGCGCCAGCAGCTTGGCGGCAGGTAACACTGAAGCTTTCTTT
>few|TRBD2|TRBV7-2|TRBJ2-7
CASSLGTSGGAFSYEQYF
TGTGCCAGCAGCTTAGGAACTAGCGGGGGGGCCTTCTCCTACGAGCAGTACTTC
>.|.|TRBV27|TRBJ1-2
CASSRSDRVRHGYTF
TGTGCCAGCAGTCGGAGTGACCGGGTTCGGCATGGCTACACCTTC
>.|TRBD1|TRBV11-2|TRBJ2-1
CASSSRQGFFNEQFF
TGTGCCAGCAGCTCCAGACAGGGTTTTTTCAATGAGCAGTTCTTC
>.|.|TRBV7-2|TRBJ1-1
CASSGYRTMDTEAFF
TGTGCCAGCAGCGGATACAGGACTATGGACACTGAAGCTTTCTTT
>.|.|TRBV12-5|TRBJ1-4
CAISPGATNEKLFF
TGTGCTATTTCTCCGGGGGCAACTAATGAAAAACTGTTTTTT
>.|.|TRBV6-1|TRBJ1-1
CASSTQGMNTEAFF
TGTGCCAGCAGTACCCAGGGGATGAACACTGAAGCTTTCTTT
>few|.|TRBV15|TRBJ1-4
CATSSGGDGEKLFF
TGTGCCACCAGCAGCGGAGGGGACGGGGAAAAACTGTTTTTT
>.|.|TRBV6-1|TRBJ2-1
CASSIVSQEDEQFF
TGTGCCAGCAGTATAGTATCCCAAGAGGATGAGCAGTTCTTC
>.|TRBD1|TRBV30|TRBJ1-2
CAWKDRGYGYTF
TGTGCCTGGAAGGACAGGGGCTATGGCTACACCTTC
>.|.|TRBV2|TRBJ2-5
CASSEQGGMTQYF
TGTGCCAGCAGTGAACAGGGTGGAATGACCCAGTACTTC